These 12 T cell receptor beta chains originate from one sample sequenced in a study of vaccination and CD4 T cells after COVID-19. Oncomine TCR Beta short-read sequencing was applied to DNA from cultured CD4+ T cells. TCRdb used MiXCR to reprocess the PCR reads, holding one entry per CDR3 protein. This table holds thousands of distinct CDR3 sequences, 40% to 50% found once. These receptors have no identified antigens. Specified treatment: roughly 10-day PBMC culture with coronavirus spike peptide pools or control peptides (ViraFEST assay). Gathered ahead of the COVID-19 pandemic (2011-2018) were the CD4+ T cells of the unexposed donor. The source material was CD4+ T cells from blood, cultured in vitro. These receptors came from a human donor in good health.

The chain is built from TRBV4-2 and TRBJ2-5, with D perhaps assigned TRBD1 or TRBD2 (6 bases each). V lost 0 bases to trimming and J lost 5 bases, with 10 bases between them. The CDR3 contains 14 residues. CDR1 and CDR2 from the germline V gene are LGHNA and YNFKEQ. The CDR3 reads CASSQEDGGETQYF. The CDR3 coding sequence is TGTGCCAGCAGCCAAGAGGACGGGGGCGAGACCCAGTACTTC.

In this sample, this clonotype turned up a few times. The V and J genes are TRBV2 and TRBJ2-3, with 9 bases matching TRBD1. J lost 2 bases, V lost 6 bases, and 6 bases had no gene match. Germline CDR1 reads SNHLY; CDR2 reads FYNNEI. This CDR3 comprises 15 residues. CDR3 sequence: CASSDRQGVTDTQYF. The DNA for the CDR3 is TGTGCCAGCAGCGACCGACAGGGGGTCACAGATACGCAGTATTTT.

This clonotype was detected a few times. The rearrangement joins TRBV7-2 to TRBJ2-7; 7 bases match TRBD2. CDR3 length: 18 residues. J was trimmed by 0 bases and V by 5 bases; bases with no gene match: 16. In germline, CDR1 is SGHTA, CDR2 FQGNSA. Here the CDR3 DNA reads TGTGCCAGCAGCCCGCGACTAAGCGGGGCCCCTAGCTCCTACGAGCAGTACTTC. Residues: CASSPRLSGAPSSYEQYF. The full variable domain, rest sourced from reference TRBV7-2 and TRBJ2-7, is GAGVSQSPSNKVTEKGKDVELRCDPISGHTALYWYRQSLGQGLEFLIYFQGNSAPDKSGLPSDRFSAERTGGSVSTLTIQRTQQEDSAVYLCASSPRLSGAPSSYEQYFGPGTRLTVT.

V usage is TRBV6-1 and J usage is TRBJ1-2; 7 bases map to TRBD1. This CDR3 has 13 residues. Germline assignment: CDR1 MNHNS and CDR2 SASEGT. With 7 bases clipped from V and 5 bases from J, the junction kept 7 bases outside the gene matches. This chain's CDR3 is CASKPGTAYGYTF. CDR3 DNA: TGTGCCAGCAAGCCCGGGACAGCATATGGCTACACCTTC.

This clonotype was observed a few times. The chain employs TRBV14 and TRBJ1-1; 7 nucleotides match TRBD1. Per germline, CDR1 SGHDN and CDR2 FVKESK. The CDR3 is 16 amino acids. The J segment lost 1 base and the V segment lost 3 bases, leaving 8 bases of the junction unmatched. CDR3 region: CASSQWTGPKNTEAFF. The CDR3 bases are TGTGCCAGCAGCCAGTGGACAGGCCCCAAGAACACTGAAGCTTTCTTT.

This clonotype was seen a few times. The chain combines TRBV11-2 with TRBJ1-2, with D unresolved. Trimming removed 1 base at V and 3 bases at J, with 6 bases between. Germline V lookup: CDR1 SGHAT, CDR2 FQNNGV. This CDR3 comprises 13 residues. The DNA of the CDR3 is TGTGCCAGCAGCTTAGGGACCTACTATGGCTACACCTTC. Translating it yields CASSLGTYYGYTF. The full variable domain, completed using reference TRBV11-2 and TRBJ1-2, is EAGVAQSPRYKIIEKRQSVAFWCNPISGHATLYWYQQILGQGPKLLIQFQNNGVVDDSQLPKDRFSAERLKGVDSTLKIQPAKLEDSAVYLCASSLGTYYGYTFGSGTRLTVV.

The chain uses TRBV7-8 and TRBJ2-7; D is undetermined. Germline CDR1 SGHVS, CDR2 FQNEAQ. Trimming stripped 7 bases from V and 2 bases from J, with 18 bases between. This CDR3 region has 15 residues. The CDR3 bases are TGTGCCAGCACCCCCGGTCATGCTACTCCCTACGAGCAGTACTTC. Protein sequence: CASTPGHATPYEQYF.

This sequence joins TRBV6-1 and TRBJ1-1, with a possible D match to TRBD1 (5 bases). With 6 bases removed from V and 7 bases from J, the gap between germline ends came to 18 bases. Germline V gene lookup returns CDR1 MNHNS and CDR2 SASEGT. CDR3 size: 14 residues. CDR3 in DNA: TGTGCCAGCAGCACAGGCTGGGGGGAGAATGAAGCTTTCTTT. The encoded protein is CASSTGWGENEAFF.

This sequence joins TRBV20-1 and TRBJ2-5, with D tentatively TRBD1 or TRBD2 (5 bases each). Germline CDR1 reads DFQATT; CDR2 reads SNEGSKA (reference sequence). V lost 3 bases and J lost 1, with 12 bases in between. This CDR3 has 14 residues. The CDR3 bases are TGCAGTGCTAGTGATCTGAGGGGCCAAGAGACCCAGTACTTC. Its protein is CSASDLRGQETQYF.

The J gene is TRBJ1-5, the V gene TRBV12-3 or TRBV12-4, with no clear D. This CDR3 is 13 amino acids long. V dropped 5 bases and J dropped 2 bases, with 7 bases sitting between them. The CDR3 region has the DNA TGTGCCAGCAGTCCGACCCGCAATCAGCCCCAGCATTTT. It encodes CASSPTRNQPQHF.

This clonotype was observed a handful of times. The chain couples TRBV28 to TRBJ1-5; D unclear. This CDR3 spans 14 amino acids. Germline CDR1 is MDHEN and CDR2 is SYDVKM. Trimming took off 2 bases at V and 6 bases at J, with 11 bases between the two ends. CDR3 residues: CASSLRERIQPQHF. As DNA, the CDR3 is TGTGCCAGCAGTTTAAGGGAACGGATTCAGCCCCAGCATTTT. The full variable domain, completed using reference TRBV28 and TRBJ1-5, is DVKVTQSSRYLVKRTGEKVFLECVQDMDHENMFWYRQDPGLGLRLIYFSYDVKMKEKGDIPEGYSVSREKKERFSLILESASTNQTSMYLCASSLRERIQPQHFGDGTRLSIL.

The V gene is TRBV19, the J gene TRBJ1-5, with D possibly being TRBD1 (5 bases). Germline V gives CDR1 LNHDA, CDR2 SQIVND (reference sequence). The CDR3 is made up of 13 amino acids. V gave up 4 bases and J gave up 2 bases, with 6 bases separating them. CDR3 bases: TGTGCCAGTAGTACACAGGGCAATCAGCCCCAGCATTTT. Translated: CASSTQGNQPQHF.